Listed here are 30 T cell receptor beta chains from one sample, sequenced in a study of T-cell memory formation after mild COVID-19. TCRdb re-derived calls from the 5' RACE reads in MiXCR, one entry per CDR3 protein. This sample yields over 500,000 distinct CDR3 sequences, of which around a sixth are seen a single time; roughly 8.2% belongs to the top ten. Specimen: PBMCs or a T cell subset sorted from them (not recorded which). The receptors were sampled from an adult woman who had mild COVID-19 (a few samples of this study predate the infection). Cell type and time point are not known.

This clonotype was detected only a few times. The V and J genes are TRBV5-1 and TRBJ1-6, with D possibly being TRBD1 (6 bases). Germline CDR1 and CDR2: SGHRS and YFSETQ. Trimming removed 0 bases at V and 10 bases at J, with 11 bases between. There are 14 residues in the CDR3. The CDR3 DNA is TGCGCCAGCAGCTTGGCCGGGACACGATCACCCCTCCACTTT. Translated: CASSLAGTRSPLHF. Full variable domain (missing parts from reference TRBV5-1 and TRBJ1-6): KAGVTQTPRYLIKTRGQQVTLSCSPISGHRSVSWYQQTPGQGLQFLFEYFSETQRNKGNFPGRFSGRQFSNSRSEMNVSTLELGDSALYLCASSLAGTRSPLHFGNGTRLTVT.

This clonotype was counted only a few times. This sequence joins TRBV12-3 or TRBV12-4 and TRBJ2-1; 7 positions match TRBD2. Trimming removed 5 bases from V and 7 bases from J; junction bases left unmatched: 11. CDR3 length: 15 amino acids. The CDR3 DNA sequence: TGTGCCAGCAGTGACATATCGGGGGGAAGTAATGAGCAGTTCTTC. This encodes CASSDISGGSNEQFF.

This clonotype was found a few times. The chain joins TRBV9 to TRBJ2-7, with 11 bases lining up with TRBD2. The CDR3 contains 18 residues. Germline V CDR1 and CDR2: SGDLS, YYNGEE. After removal of 2 bases from V and 3 bases from J, the junction contained 13 bases not matched to a gene. Here the CDR3 DNA reads TGTGCCAGCAGCGTCACAAAACTAGCGGGAGAGGACATCTACGAGCAGTACTTC. Translation gives CASSVTKLAGEDIYEQYF.

The V call is TRBV6-5, the J call TRBJ2-1; no clear D. Germline CDR1 is MNHEY and CDR2 is SVGAGI. Trimming removed 6 bases from V and 8 bases from J, with 23 bases in between. CDR3 length equals 16 residues. This CDR3 reads CASSPFFSSRWDEQFF. In DNA form, the CDR3 reads TGTGCCAGCAGCCCCTTTTTCAGTTCTAGGTGGGATGAGCAGTTCTTC.

The rearrangement links TRBV6-6 to TRBJ2-7, with D hard to call. The germline gives CDR1 MNHNY, CDR2 SVGAGI (reference sequence). The V gene lost 2 bases and the J gene lost 7 bases, with 12 bases spanning the gap. This CDR3 is 13 amino acids long. CDR3 sequence reads: CASSYEPGREQYF. CDR3 in DNA: TGTGCCAGCAGTTACGAGCCGGGTAGAGAGCAGTACTTC.

This clonotype was observed a few times. The V gene is TRBV7-6, the J gene TRBJ2-7; D remains ambiguous. V lost 6 bases, J lost 7 bases, and 19 bases lay in between. The CDR3 is made up of 14 amino acids. The germline V gene has CDR1 SGHVS and CDR2 FNYEAQ. CDR3 in DNA: TGTGCCAGCAGAACGGAAGATACAACTGGGGAGCAGTACTTC. It yields the protein CASRTEDTTGEQYF.

This clonotype was detected a few times. The genes are TRBV11-3 and TRBJ1-1; 8 bases agree with TRBD1. V lost 2 bases, J lost 3 bases, and 8 bases stayed unmatched. The germline gives CDR1 SGHNT, CDR2 YENEEA. The CDR3 covers 16 residues. CDR3 sequence: CASSLFKVQGDTEAFF. The CDR3 nucleotides are TGTGCCAGCAGCTTATTCAAGGTACAGGGGGACACTGAAGCTTTCTTT.

V gene TRBV5-5 combines with J gene TRBJ2-1, with a weak D call TRBD1 (5 bases). This CDR3 has 17 residues. Trimming pared 4 bases from V and 0 bases from J, leaving 17 bases between. The germline V gene encodes CDR1 SGHKS and CDR2 YYEKEE (reference sequence). CDR3 nucleotides: TGTGCCAGCAGCCCTTACCCCGACAGCAGCTCCTACAATGAGCAGTTCTTC. Its protein product is CASSPYPDSSSYNEQFF.

The CDR3: CSVDKGGNLGTEAFF. CDR3 in DNA: TGCAGCGTTGACAAGGGAGGTAATTTGGGCACTGAAGCTTTCTTT. The chain joins TRBV29-1 to TRBJ1-1; the D is unclear. This CDR3 is built from 15 residues. V lost 3 bases and J 4 bases, leaving 18 bases between the germline ends. Looked up from germline, CDR1 is SQVTM and CDR2 is ANQGSEA.

At least ten counts were recorded for this clonotype. This chain uses TRBV10-3 with TRBJ2-7; a weak D match, TRBD1 (5 bases). Trimming took off 3 bases at V and 3 bases at J, with 18 bases between the two ends. Germline V gene lookup returns CDR1 ENHRY and CDR2 SYGVKD. The CDR3 contains 16 residues. CDR3 region: CAISDPLTVSYYEQYF. In DNA form, the CDR3 reads TGTGCCATCAGTGATCCATTGACAGTATCATACTACGAGCAGTACTTC.

The chain combines TRBV25-1 with TRBJ2-1; 7 bases are a match to TRBD1. V trimming: 4 bases; J trimming: 13 bases; junction bases outside the gene matches: 4. Per germline, CDR1 MGHDK and CDR2 SYGVNS. This CDR3 spans 11 amino acids. CDR3 bases: TGTGCCAGCAGTGTGGGGACAGTTCAGTTCTTC. It specifies CASSVGTVQFF.

The chain has TRBV6-4 and TRBJ2-1; D is unclear. V lost 4 bases and J lost 4, with 14 bases in between. In germline, CDR1 is MRHNA, CDR2 SNTAGT. The CDR3 consists of 15 residues. This CDR3 reads CASSALDDGYNEQFF. As DNA, the CDR3 is TGTGCCAGCAGTGCCCTAGACGACGGATACAATGAGCAGTTCTTC.

This clonotype was seen only a few times. The genes are TRBV7-2 and TRBJ2-3; a possible D gene is TRBD2 (6 bases). The length of the CDR3 is 16 residues. The germline V gene has CDR1 SGHTA and CDR2 FQGNSA. Trimming removed 0 bases from V and 4 bases from J, with 14 bases in between. DNA of the CDR3: TGTGCCAGCAGCTTAGCGCCCGGGAGTACGCCAGATACGCAGTATTTT. It codes for CASSLAPGSTPDTQYF.

V gene TRBV20-1 combines with J gene TRBJ2-7, with 8 bases matching TRBD1. The trim removed 3 bases at V and 3 bases at J, leaving 7 bases unmatched. This CDR3 region has 14 residues. From germline, CDR1 is DFQATT and CDR2 SNEGSKA (reference sequence). This chain's CDR3 is CSASEAGGFYEQYF. CDR3 DNA: TGCAGTGCTAGTGAAGCAGGGGGCTTCTACGAGCAGTACTTC.

This clonotype came up a few times. The rearrangement joins TRBV18 to TRBJ2-3; D gene unclear. CDR1 is KGHSH, CDR2 LQKENI, per germline. V gave up 2 bases and J gave up 4 bases, with 7 bases separating them. The CDR3 spans 13 residues. CDR3 in amino acids: CASSPEGPDTQYF. As DNA, the CDR3 is TGTGCCAGCTCACCAGAAGGTCCAGATACGCAGTATTTT.

This clonotype was found a few times. The chain carries TRBV20-1 and TRBJ2-3; the D gene is possibly TRBD2 (6 bases). CDR3 length: 16 amino acids. The V gene lost 4 bases and the J gene lost 5 bases, with 22 bases spanning the gap. Germline CDR1 is DFQATT and CDR2 is SNEGSKA (reference sequence). The CDR3 DNA follows: TGCAGTGCTACAGTACTAGCTGCTATTCCATTAGATACGCAGTATTTT. This encodes CSATVLAAIPLDTQYF.

The chain carries TRBV11-2 and TRBJ2-3, with D tentatively TRBD1 (6 bases). Germline CDR1 is SGHAT and CDR2 is FQNNGV. The CDR3 extends over 15 amino acids. The V end lost 5 bases, the J end lost 2 bases, and 14 bases lay between the germline ends. The CDR3, as DNA: TGTGCCAGCAGCCTAAGAGGGGGATTCACAGATACGCAGTATTTT. Protein product: CASSLRGGFTDTQYF. Full variable domain (rest looked up from reference TRBV11-2 and TRBJ2-3): EAGVAQSPRYKIIEKRQSVAFWCNPISGHATLYWYQQILGQGPKLLIQFQNNGVVDDSQLPKDRFSAERLKGVDSTLKIQPAKLEDSAVYLCASSLRGGFTDTQYFGPGTRLTVL.

This clonotype was counted between two and nine times. The V call is TRBV24-1, the J call TRBJ1-5; maybe TRBD1 (6 bases). The CDR3 is made up of 12 amino acids. Trimming shortened V by 9 bases and J by 4 bases, and 9 bases separated the two germline ends. Germline assignment: CDR1 KGHDR and CDR2 SFDVKD. The CDR3, as DNA: TGTGCCACCCAGGGGTGGAATCAGCCCCAGCATTTT. This gives the protein CATQGWNQPQHF.

V gene TRBV28 combines with J gene TRBJ2-7; TRBD1 might be the D (5 bases). There are 15 residues in the CDR3. The germline V gene encodes CDR1 MDHEN and CDR2 SYDVKM. The V end lost 2 bases, the J end lost 0 bases, and 11 bases lay between the germline ends. The CDR3 DNA is TGTGCCAGCAGTTTACGACAGTCTAGCTCCTACGAGCAGTACTTC. Translation gives CASSLRQSSSYEQYF.

In its sample, this clonotype was seen a few times. V and J are TRBV12-3 or TRBV12-4 and TRBJ1-2, with no clear D. There are 15 residues in the CDR3. V shed 8 bases and J shed 4 bases, with 20 bases lying between them. As DNA, the CDR3 is TGTGCCAGCTCACTACATCGGGTGGTACTCTATGGCTACACCTTC. Translation: CASSLHRVVLYGYTF.

Here the CDR3 DNA reads TGTGCCAGCAGTTTGCGTGGGGGGAAACTGTTTTTT. Translated, it gives CASSLRGGKLFF. V and J are TRBV12-3 or TRBV12-4 and TRBJ1-4; D is perhaps TRBD1 (5 bases). Trimming removed 3 bases at V and 11 bases at J, with 10 bases between. This CDR3 comprises 12 residues.

This clonotype was recorded only once. This clone may be a read error of a much larger clone one base away. The chain carries TRBV7-9 and TRBJ2-5; D might be TRBD1 or TRBD2, each matching 6 bases. The CDR3 is 14 residues long. Germline V CDR1 and CDR2: SEHNR, FQNEAQ (reference sequence). The CDR3 is CASSQTSGAETKYF. CDR3 DNA: TGTGCCAGCAGCCAAACCTCGGGGGCGGAGACCAAGTACTTC. Using reference TRBV7-9 and TRBJ2-5 for the parts outside the CDR3, the full variable domain is DTGVSQNPRHKITKRGQNVTFRCDPISEHNRLYWYRQTLGQGPEFLTYFQNEAQLEKSRLLSDRFSAERPKGSFSTLEIQRTEQGDSAMYLCASSQTSGAETKYFGPGTRLLVL.

This sequence joins TRBV9 and TRBJ2-2, with 7 bases fitting TRBD1. This CDR3 spans 17 amino acids. Germline CDR1 reads SGDLS; CDR2 reads YYNGEE. V shed 0 bases and J 3 bases; nucleotides not matched to a gene: 8. This CDR3 is CASSVEDRRPYTGELFF. CDR3 nucleotides: TGTGCCAGCAGCGTAGAGGACAGGCGGCCTTACACCGGGGAGCTGTTTTTT.

This clonotype has more than one count but fewer than ten. J is TRBJ2-7 and V is TRBV11-2; no definite D call. The germline CDR1 and CDR2 sequences are SGHAT and FQNNGV. V was shortened by 5 bases and J by 2 bases, with 13 bases between the two germline ends. This CDR3 region has 14 residues. Here the CDR3 DNA reads TGTGCCAGCAGCCCCTCGCTAGGGACCTACGAGCAGTACTTC. This codes for CASSPSLGTYEQYF.

The rearrangement links TRBV7-8 to TRBJ2-4, with a weak D call TRBD1 (6 bases). The germline V gene has CDR1 SGHVS and CDR2 FQNEAQ. This CDR3 is built from 20 residues. V lost 0 bases, J lost 2 bases, and 23 bases lay in between. This chain's CDR3 is CASSLARPGAHPASKNIQYF. CDR3 bases: TGTGCCAGCAGCTTAGCGAGACCAGGGGCACACCCGGCATCCAAAAACATTCAGTACTTC.

The V call is TRBV20-1, the J call TRBJ1-1, with 8 bases fitting TRBD1. V was pared by 6 bases and J by 3 bases, with 9 bases of the junction left unmatched. Per germline, CDR1 DFQATT and CDR2 SNEGSKA (reference sequence). This CDR3 region has 14 residues. The CDR3 protein is CSAPTTGGYTEAFF. CDR3 DNA sequence: TGCAGTGCACCGACTACAGGGGGATACACTGAAGCTTTCTTT.

This clonotype was observed a handful of times. The chain links TRBV6-2 or TRBV6-3 to TRBJ2-5; 9 bases are shared with TRBD2. The CDR3 covers 14 residues. Germline V gene lookup returns CDR1 MNHEY and CDR2 SVGEGT. V was pared by 6 bases and J by 5 bases, with 7 bases of the junction left unmatched. CDR3 protein: CASRLAGGPETQYF. CDR3 coding DNA: TGTGCCAGCAGGCTTGCGGGGGGGCCTGAGACCCAGTACTTC.

CDR3 region: CASSTWTSGRQETQYF. Written as DNA, the CDR3 is TGTGCCAGCAGTACGTGGACTAGCGGGCGGCAAGAGACCCAGTACTTC. The chain carries TRBV12-3 or TRBV12-4 and TRBJ2-5, with 11 bases aligning to TRBD2. The CDR3 sequence is 16 residues long. The V gene end was trimmed by 5 bases and the J gene end by 2 bases; junction bases not matched to a gene: 7.

This clonotype occurred a few times. The chain recombines TRBV5-1 with TRBJ2-3; D gene unclear. The V end lost 6 bases, the J end lost 2 bases, and 13 bases lay between the germline ends. CDR1 is SGHRS, CDR2 YFSETQ, per germline. This CDR3 has 14 residues. The CDR3 loop is CASKFAYNTDTQYF. The CDR3 DNA reads as TGCGCCAGCAAATTTGCCTACAACACAGATACGCAGTATTTT.

The rearrangement uses TRBV5-4 and TRBJ1-1, with D possibly TRBD1 on 6 matching bases. Germline values: CDR1 SGHNT, CDR2 YYREEE (reference sequence). This CDR3 has 13 residues. Trimming shortened V by 2 bases and J by 6 bases, and 11 bases separated the two germline ends. The CDR3 DNA follows: TGTGCCAGCAGCTTACAGGGCATCCCTGAAGCTTTCTTT. Encoded protein: CASSLQGIPEAFF.